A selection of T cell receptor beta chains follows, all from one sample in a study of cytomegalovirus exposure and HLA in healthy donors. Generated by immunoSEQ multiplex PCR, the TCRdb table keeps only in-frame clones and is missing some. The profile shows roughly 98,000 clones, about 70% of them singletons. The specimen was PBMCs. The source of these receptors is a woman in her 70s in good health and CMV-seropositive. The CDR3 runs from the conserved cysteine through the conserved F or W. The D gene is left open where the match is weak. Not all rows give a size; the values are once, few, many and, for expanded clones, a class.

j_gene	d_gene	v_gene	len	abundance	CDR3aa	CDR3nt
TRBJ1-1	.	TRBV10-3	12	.	CAAGDRNTEAFF	TGTGCCGCCGGCGACAGGAACACTGAAGCTTTCTTT
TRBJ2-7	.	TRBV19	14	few	CASSIVAEEHEQYF	TGTGCCAGTAGTATAGTCGCGGAAGAACACGAGCAGTACTTC
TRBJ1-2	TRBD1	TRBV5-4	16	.	CASSAGQGRGTYGYTF	TGTGCCAGCAGCGCGGGACAGGGGAGGGGAACTTATGGCTACACCTTC
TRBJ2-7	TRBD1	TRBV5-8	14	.	CASSMPGQGYEQYF	TGTGCCAGCAGCATGCCGGGACAGGGGTACGAGCAGTACTTC
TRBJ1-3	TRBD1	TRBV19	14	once	CASSPRDRRNTIYF	TGTGCCAGTAGTCCCAGGGACAGAAGAAACACCATATATTTT
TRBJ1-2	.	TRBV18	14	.	CASSPWEGPYGYTF	TGTGCCAGCTCACCATGGGAGGGACCCTATGGCTACACCTTC
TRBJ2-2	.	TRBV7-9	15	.	CASSLDRDAAGELFF	TGTGCCAGCAGCTTAGACAGGGATGCCGCCGGGGAGCTGTTTTTT
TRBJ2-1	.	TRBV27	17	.	CASSTQIRGAPYNEQFF	TGTGCCAGCAGTACCCAAATCAGGGGGGCCCCCTACAATGAGCAGTTCTTC
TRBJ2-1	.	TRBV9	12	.	CASSVAGYEQFF	TGTGCCAGCAGCGTAGCGGGGTATGAGCAGTTCTTC
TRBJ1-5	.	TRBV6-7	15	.	CASIFPGDRYQPQHF	TGTGCCAGCATCTTTCCGGGGGATCGTTATCAGCCCCAGCATTTT
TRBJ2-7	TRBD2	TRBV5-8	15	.	CASSLGGLAIYEQYF	TGTGCCAGCAGCTTGGGGGGACTAGCAATTTACGAGCAGTACTTC
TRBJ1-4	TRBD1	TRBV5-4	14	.	CASSSGTGDEKLFF	TGTGCCAGCAGCTCCGGGACAGGGGATGAAAAACTGTTTTTT
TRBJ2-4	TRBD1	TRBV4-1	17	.	CASSPSSAGGTKNIQYF	TGCGCCAGCAGCCCCTCTTCTGCAGGGGGCACCAAAAACATTCAGTACTTC
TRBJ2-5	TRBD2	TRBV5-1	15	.	CASLRTSGSAGTQYF	TGCGCCAGCCTACGGACTAGCGGGAGTGCTGGGACCCAGTACTTC
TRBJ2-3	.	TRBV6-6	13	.	CASSLSQEYTQYF	TGTGCCAGCAGCCTTTCCCAGGAATATACGCAGTATTTT
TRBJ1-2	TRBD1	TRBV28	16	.	CASSAFGTDSSYGYTF	TGTGCCAGCAGTGCATTTGGGACAGATTCCTCCTATGGCTACACCTTC
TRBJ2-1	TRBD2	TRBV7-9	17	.	CASSSLSGSRSYNEQFF	TGTGCCAGCAGCTCCTTAAGCGGGAGCCGCTCCTACAATGAGCAGTTCTTC
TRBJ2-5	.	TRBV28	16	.	CASSSLTTIGEETQYF	TGTGCCAGCAGTTCCCTGACGACTATTGGTGAAGAGACCCAGTACTTC
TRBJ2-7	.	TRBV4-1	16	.	CASSQVKAGPSYEQYF	TGCGCCAGCAGCCAAGTAAAGGCAGGGCCCTCCTACGAGCAGTACTTC
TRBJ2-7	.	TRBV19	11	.	CASSYGYEQYF	TGTGCCAGTAGTTACGGCTACGAGCAGTACTTC
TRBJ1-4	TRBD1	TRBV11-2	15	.	CASSLAGQRNEKLFF	TGTGCCAGCAGCTTAGCGGGACAGCGAAATGAAAAACTGTTTTTT
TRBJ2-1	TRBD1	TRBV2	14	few	CASSSQGLGDEQFF	TGTGCCAGCAGTTCACAGGGGTTGGGCGATGAGCAGTTCTTC
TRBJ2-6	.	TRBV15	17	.	CATSRGDTRSGANVLTF	TGTGCCACCAGCAGAGGGGACACACGCTCTGGGGCCAACGTCCTGACTTTC
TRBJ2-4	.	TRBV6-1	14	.	CASSEGRAKNIQYF	TGTGCCAGCAGTGAAGGGAGAGCCAAAAACATTCAGTACTTC
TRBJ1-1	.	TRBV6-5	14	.	CASSYSMPDTEAFF	TGTGCCAGCAGTTACTCGATGCCGGACACTGAAGCTTTCTTT
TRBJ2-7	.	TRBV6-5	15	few	CASSYSSGVAYEQYF	TGTGCCAGCAGTTACTCTTCTGGAGTCGCCTACGAGCAGTACTTC
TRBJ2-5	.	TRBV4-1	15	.	CASSQDAGPKETQYF	TGCGCCAGCAGCCAAGATGCAGGGCCAAAAGAGACCCAGTACTTC
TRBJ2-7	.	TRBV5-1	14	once	CASTRSGTSYEQYF	TGCGCCAGCACTCGCTCCGGGACAAGCTACGAGCAGTACTTC
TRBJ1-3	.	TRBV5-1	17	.	CASSLEVRGTSGNTIYF	TGCGCCAGCAGCTTGGAGGTCAGGGGAACCTCTGGAAACACCATATATTTT
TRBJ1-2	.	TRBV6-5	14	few	CASSLRKTDDGYTF	TGTGCCAGCAGTCTCAGAAAGACAGACGATGGCTACACCTTC
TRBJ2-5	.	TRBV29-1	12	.	CSVVRGLETQYF	TGCAGCGTTGTCAGGGGCCTGGAGACCCAGTACTTC
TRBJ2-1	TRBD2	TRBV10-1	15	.	CASSELAGRGNEQFF	TGCGCCAGCAGTGAGTTGGCAGGGAGGGGTAATGAGCAGTTCTTC
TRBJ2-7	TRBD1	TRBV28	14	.	CASSSSGQHYEQYF	TGTGCCAGCAGTTCATCGGGACAGCACTACGAGCAGTACTTC
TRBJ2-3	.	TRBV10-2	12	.	CASSMAGDTQYF	TGCGCCAGCTCTATGGCGGGGGATACGCAGTATTTT
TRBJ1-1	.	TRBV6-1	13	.	CASSEDMGTEAFF	TGTGCCAGCAGTGAGGACATGGGAACTGAAGCTTTCTTT
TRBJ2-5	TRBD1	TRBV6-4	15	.	CASSPGTGTQETQYF	TGTGCCAGCAGTCCCGGGACAGGGACCCAAGAGACCCAGTACTTC
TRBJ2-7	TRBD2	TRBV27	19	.	CASSFRRGAGLAESYEQYF	TGTGCCAGCAGTTTCCGCAGGGGCGCCGGACTAGCGGAGTCCTACGAGCAGTACTTC
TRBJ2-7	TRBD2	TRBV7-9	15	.	CASSFVAGVGYEQYF	TGTGCCAGCAGCTTCGTAGCGGGAGTTGGTTACGAGCAGTACTTC
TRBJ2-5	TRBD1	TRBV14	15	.	CASSLLGQSLGTQYF	TGTGCCAGCAGCCTATTGGGACAGTCCTTAGGGACCCAGTACTTC
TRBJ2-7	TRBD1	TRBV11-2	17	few	CASSPGTGTLGSYEQYF	TGTGCCAGCAGCCCAGGGACAGGGACCCTAGGCTCCTACGAGCAGTACTTC
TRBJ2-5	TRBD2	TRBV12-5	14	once	CASGPGGGSETQYF	TGTGCTAGTGGCCCGGGGGGGGGCTCTGAGACCCAGTACTTC
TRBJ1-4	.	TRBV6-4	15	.	CASSAEGDGGEKLFF	TGTGCCAGCAGTGCCGAGGGTGACGGGGGAGAAAAACTGTTTTTT
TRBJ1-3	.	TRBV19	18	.	CASAKRPGFPSSGNTIYF	TGTGCCAGTGCGAAGAGACCGGGATTTCCCAGCTCTGGAAACACCATATATTTT
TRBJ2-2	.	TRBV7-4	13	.	CASSLQVPGELFF	TGTGCCAGCAGCCTACAGGTCCCCGGGGAGCTGTTTTTT
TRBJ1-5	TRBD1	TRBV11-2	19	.	CASSLDALTGQGPNQPQHF	TGTGCCAGCAGCTTAGATGCCCTCACGGGACAGGGCCCCAATCAGCCCCAGCATTTT